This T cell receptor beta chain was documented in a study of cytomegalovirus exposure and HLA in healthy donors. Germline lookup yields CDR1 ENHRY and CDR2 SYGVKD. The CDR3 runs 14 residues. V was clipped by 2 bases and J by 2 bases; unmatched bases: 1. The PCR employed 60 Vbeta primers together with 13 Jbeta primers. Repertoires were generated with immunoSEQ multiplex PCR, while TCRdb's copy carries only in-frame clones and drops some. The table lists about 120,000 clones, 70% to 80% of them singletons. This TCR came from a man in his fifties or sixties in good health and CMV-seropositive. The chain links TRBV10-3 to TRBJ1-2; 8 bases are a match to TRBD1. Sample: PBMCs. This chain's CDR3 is CAISEAGGNYGYTF. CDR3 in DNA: TGTGCCATCAGTGAGGCAGGGGGCAACTATGGCTACACCTTC.